This TCR beta chain was observed in a study of OX40 agonist ivuxolimab in advanced cancers. This table comes from immunoSEQ multiplex PCR, and its TCRdb copy is limited to in-frame clones, with some not included. Seen here are approximately 60,000 clones, 80% to 85% observed once, and the top ten hold more than 25%. This clone appeared a single time. Germline CDR1 is MGHDK and CDR2 is SYGVNS. The length of the CDR3 is 13 residues. V lost 4 bases and J lost 0, with 6 bases in between. The TCR comes from an adult with an advanced solid tumor such as melanoma, head and neck, liver or kidney cancer. The sequencing used CD4+ or CD8+ T cells sorted from blood, collected in a trial of the OX40 agonist ivuxolimab. This chain connects TRBV25-1 to TRBJ1-1; D is possibly TRBD1 (5 bases). The CDR3 spells CASSGQMNTEAFF. The CDR3 bases are TGTGCCAGCAGTGGACAGATGAACACTGAAGCTTTCTTT.